This T cell receptor (beta chain) was sequenced for a study of shared clonotypes between healthy human individuals. About the study: Participating donors consisted of a couple of women and a few men aged 18 to 49. Study-wide results and limits: The generation probabilities recorded for non-shared clonotypes fell below those of clonotypes shared by all four donors.

The method was immunoSEQ multiplex PCR; TCRdb's version includes in-frame clones alone and lacks a portion of them. The repertoire has over a million clones, more than 60% of them found once; the top ten carry about 1.5%. About this clone: Its antigen remains unidentified.

Researchers partitioned CD4+ cells into CD45RA+ naive and CD45RA-negative memory subsets. The sequence was collected from a man aged 18 to 29 in good health. What was sequenced was memory CD4+ T cells sorted from blood. Subset described: CD45RA-negative fraction.

CDR3 amino acids: CASSPAAGLSNEQFF. The CDR3 region has the DNA TGTGCCAGCAGCCCGGCCGCGGGACTCTCCAATGAGCAGTTCTTC. The genes are TRBV11-1 and TRBJ2-1; a weak D match, TRBD2 (6 bases). Germline assignment: CDR1 SGHAT and CDR2 FQDESV (reference sequence). CDR3 length: 15 residues. V lost 5 bases and J lost 6, with 17 bases in between.